The present T cell receptor (beta chain) was sequenced within a study of T-cell memory formation after mild COVID-19. Study information: The study found TCR clusters largely donor specific. Findings and limits, study-wide: Clones that shrank (day 15 to 85) were balanced CD4/CD8, whereas later expanders leaned CD4+. Pre-infection memory contained some responding clones, which suggested that cross-reactive memory had joined.

A remark on this clonotype: The antigen remains unidentified.

The CDR3 sequence is 13 residues long. The germline V gene encodes CDR1 MDHEN and CDR2 SYDVKM. After removal of 7 bases from V and 6 bases from J, the junction contained 8 bases not matched to a gene. Employing constant-segment primers, 5'RACE generated TCR alpha and TCR beta cDNA libraries bearing sample barcodes and UMIs. One entry per CDR3 protein, called by TCRdb with MiXCR from the 5' RACE reads. The repertoire holds 250,000 to 400,000 distinct CDR3 sequences, with roughly 13% as singletons. This rearrangement joins TRBV28 to TRBJ1-1; TRBD1 aligns across 7 bases. The sample consisted of PBMCs or a T cell subset sorted from them (not recorded which). This clonotype was obtained from a man aged 18 to 29 who had mild COVID-19 (a few samples of this study predate the infection). Cell type and time point are not known. The chain's CDR3 is CASTAGQIPEAFF. CDR3 DNA: TGTGCCAGCACCGCGGGACAGATTCCTGAAGCTTTCTTT.